A single sample is the source of the 6 T cell receptor beta chains below, sequenced in a study of Ad26.COV2.S vaccination and SARS-CoV-2 variants. TCRdb's copy holds only in-frame clones and misses some; the assay was immunoSEQ multiplex PCR. The table records about 350,000 clones, 75% to 90% of them present only once. Treatment denoted: some 20 received Ad26.COV2.S at low or high dose, single or two shots; several received placebo; per-sample allocation not given. Sampling was performed 63 days after the first vaccine or placebo injection. The source material was peripheral blood, sampled in a trial of Ad26.COV2.S vaccine versus placebo. The receptors were sampled from a person between 18 and 65 years old who received the Ad26.COV2.S COVID-19 vaccine or a placebo.

The CDR3 DNA reads TGCGCCAGCAGCCAAGAGCAGGGGGGTCCCTACGAGCAGTACTTC. It yields the protein CASSQEQGGPYEQYF. The chain links TRBV4-1 to TRBJ2-7, with D tentatively TRBD1 (7 bases). The CDR3 is made up of 15 amino acids. The V gene lost 0 bases and the J gene lost 2 bases, with 11 bases spanning the gap. Germline loops: CDR1 MGHRA, CDR2 YSYEKL.

V and J are TRBV11-2 and TRBJ2-1; no clear D. This CDR3 contains 12 residues. The V end lost 5 bases, the J end lost 10 bases, and 12 bases lay between the germline ends. Germline V gene data show CDR1 as SGHAT and CDR2 as FQNNGV. The CDR3 sequence is CASSEQATEQFF. As DNA, the CDR3 is TGTGCCAGCAGCGAACAAGCTACCGAGCAGTTCTTC.

The V call is TRBV6-1, the J call TRBJ2-1, with TRBD2 matching 8 bases. V dropped 3 bases and J dropped 1; count of bases not matched to a gene: 8. Germline V lookup: CDR1 MNHNS, CDR2 SASEGT. The CDR3 is 17 residues long. CDR3 sequence reads: CASSDLGGRPSYNEQFF. In DNA form, the CDR3 reads TGTGCCAGCAGTGACCTCGGCGGGAGGCCGTCCTACAATGAGCAGTTCTTC.

The V and J genes are TRBV7-7 and TRBJ2-3, with a weak D call TRBD2 (6 bases). V was pared by 2 bases and J by 6 bases, with 15 bases between. The CDR3 is 15 amino acids. Looked up from germline, CDR1 is SSHAT and CDR2 is FNYEAQ (reference sequence). The CDR3, as DNA: TGTGCCAGCAGCTTAACGGGAGCCCGTGGCGATACGCAGTATTTT. It yields the protein CASSLTGARGDTQYF.

The V call is TRBV11-2, the J call TRBJ2-3; possible D gene TRBD1, 5 bases. This CDR3 region has 14 residues. Trimming removed 0 bases from V and 6 bases from J, with 10 bases in between. The germline V gene encodes CDR1 SGHAT and CDR2 FQNNGV. Written as DNA, the CDR3 is TGTGCCAGCAGCTTAGAAGGGGATTGGGATACGCAGTATTTT. It specifies CASSLEGDWDTQYF. Looking up the rest from reference TRBV11-2 and TRBJ2-3 gives the full variable domain: EAGVAQSPRYKIIEKRQSVAFWCNPISGHATLYWYQQILGQGPKLLIQFQNNGVVDDSQLPKDRFSAERLKGVDSTLKIQPAKLEDSAVYLCASSLEGDWDTQYFGPGTRLTVL.

V gene TRBV4-2 combines with J gene TRBJ1-1, with a tentative D call TRBD1 (6 bases). CDR3 length equals 16 residues. The germline V and J ends were trimmed by 4 bases and 0 bases, with 15 bases remaining between them. Germline V gives CDR1 LGHNA, CDR2 YNFKEQ. CDR3 protein: CASSRDIRSMNTEAFF. The CDR3 DNA reads TGTGCCAGCAGCCGGGACATCCGATCGATGAACACTGAAGCTTTCTTT.